One sample yielded the 15 T cell receptor beta chains listed below, sequenced in a study of cytomegalovirus exposure and HLA in healthy donors. The PCR made use of 60 Vbeta and 13 Jbeta primers. Assay used: immunoSEQ multiplex PCR; TCRdb lists only in-frame clones, some missing. The sample has 35,000 to 45,000 clones; approximately 78% are singletons. Input material: PBMCs. Receptor source: a woman aged 25 to 39 in good health and CMV-seronegative.

This sequence joins TRBV6-1 and TRBJ2-5, with TRBD2 as a possible D gene (5 bases). Deletions cut 7 bases from V and 1 base from J, with 10 bases between. The germline gives CDR1 MNHNS, CDR2 SASEGT. The CDR3 consists of 13 residues. CDR3 sequence reads: CASTFGSQETQYF. CDR3 in DNA: TGTGCCAGCACCTTTGGGAGCCAAGAGACCCAGTACTTC.

V and J are TRBV5-4 and TRBJ2-7; 8 bases align to TRBD2. The CDR3 is 15 residues long. V lost 0 bases and J lost 3; bases outside the gene matches: 5. Germline CDR1 and CDR2: SGHNT and YYREEE (reference sequence). Here the CDR3 reads CASSLEGGRNYEQYF. DNA for the CDR3: TGTGCCAGCAGCTTGGAGGGCGGGAGGAACTACGAGCAGTACTTC.

The V call is TRBV6-5, the J call TRBJ1-2; 7 nucleotides line up with TRBD1. Germline V gene data show CDR1 as MNHEY and CDR2 as SVGAGI. Trimming took 6 bases from V and 2 from J; bases not matched to a gene: 9. CDR3 length: 15 residues. Here the CDR3 reads CASSRRGRGNYGYTF. The CDR3 DNA sequence: TGTGCCAGCAGCCGGCGGGGCAGGGGGAACTATGGCTACACCTTC.

This rearrangement joins TRBV29-1 to TRBJ2-5, with 14 bases that match TRBD2. V shed 6 bases, J shed 0 bases, and the junction held 6 bases outside the gene matches. The CDR3 is 16 amino acids. Germline CDR1 reads SQVTM; CDR2 reads ANQGSEA. The CDR3 is CSVGTSGGWYQETQYF. CDR3 nucleotide sequence: TGCAGCGTGGGGACTAGCGGGGGTTGGTACCAAGAGACCCAGTACTTC. The whole variable domain, filled in from reference TRBV29-1 and TRBJ2-5, reads SAVISQKPSRDICQRGTSLTIQCQVDSQVTMMFWYRQQPGQSLTLIATANQGSEATYESGFVIDKFPISRPNLTFSTLTVSNMSPEDSSIYLCSVGTSGGWYQETQYFGPGTRLLVL.

The chain couples TRBV7-9 to TRBJ1-4; TRBD1 matches 8 bases. Germline V CDR1 and CDR2: SEHNR, FQNEAQ (reference sequence). The CDR3 runs 15 residues. V lost 5 bases, J lost 7 bases, and 9 bases stayed unmatched. CDR3 sequence: CASSTLTGVSEKLFF. The CDR3 DNA sequence: TGTGCCAGCAGCACCCTGACAGGGGTGTCTGAAAAACTGTTTTTT.

Note on this clone: It is likely a read error, because the conserved phenylalanine at the end of the CDR3 is missing. No DNA is shown, since the ends of the CDR3 on it are uncertain; the CDR3 is the one TCRdb lists. The genes are TRBV28 and TRBJ2-7; the table's D call TRBD1 went unverified against the DNA. From germline, CDR1 is MDHEN and CDR2 SYDVKM. The CDR3 adds up to 12 amino acids, both ends counted. CDR3 region: CASSLIEGQVDI.

This clone was found a few times. The J gene is TRBJ2-3, the V gene TRBV28, with TRBD1 matching over 7 bases. The CDR3 length is 14 residues. Germline trimming cut 5 bases from V and 2 bases from J; bases unmatched to any gene: 4. CDR1 and CDR2 (germline): MDHEN, SYDVKM. The CDR3 coding sequence is TGTGCCAGCAGTCCCGACAGGGCCACAGATACGCAGTATTTT. Encoded protein: CASSPDRATDTQYF.

V gene TRBV9 combines with J gene TRBJ1-6; the match to TRBD1 covers 9 bases. The V gene's germline CDR1 is SGDLS and CDR2 YYNGEE. V shed 6 bases and J 10 bases; nucleotides not matched to a gene: 8. The CDR3 consists of 14 residues. The CDR3 DNA sequence: TGTGCCAGCACCCTGACAGGGGGAGACTCACCCCTCCACTTT. Its protein product is CASTLTGGDSPLHF. The variable domain in full, with the rest retrieved from reference TRBV9 and TRBJ1-6, is DSGVTQTPKHLITATGQRVTLRCSPRSGDLSVYWYQQSLDQGLQFLIQYYNGEERAKGNILERFSAQQFPDLHSELNLSSLELGDSALYFCASTLTGGDSPLHFGNGTRLTVT.

The chain links TRBV6-1 to TRBJ1-1; D is unclear. The CDR3 runs to 13 residues. Trimming cost V 1 base and J 5 bases, with 8 bases left between them. The germline V gene has CDR1 MNHNS and CDR2 SASEGT. CDR3 loop: CASSEGGWTEAFF. Written as DNA, the CDR3 is TGTGCCAGCAGTGAAGGAGGGTGGACTGAAGCTTTCTTT.

The chain has TRBV7-8 and TRBJ2-1; 8 bases align to TRBD2. The CDR3 has 14 residues. The germline V gene encodes CDR1 SGHVS and CDR2 FQNEAQ. With 3 bases clipped from V and 6 bases from J, the junction kept 4 bases outside the gene matches. The CDR3 reads CASSFPGRANEQFF. The CDR3 DNA reads TGTGCCAGCAGCTTCCCCGGGAGGGCCAATGAGCAGTTCTTC.

This clone showed up many times. The J gene is TRBJ2-5, the V gene TRBV6-6; TRBD1 might be the D (6 bases). Trimming stripped 2 bases from V and 1 base from J, with 11 bases between. The V gene's germline CDR1 is MNHNY and CDR2 SVGAGI (reference sequence). CDR3 length: 15 amino acids. DNA for the CDR3: TGTGCCAGCAGTTACAGAGGACAGCGCCAAGAGACCCAGTACTTC. Its translation is CASSYRGQRQETQYF.

V usage is TRBV10-2 and J usage is TRBJ1-1; 7 bases are a match to TRBD1. V was pared by 7 bases and J by 3 bases, with 8 bases of the junction left unmatched. Germline V gene sequence: CDR1 WSHSY, CDR2 SAAADI. This CDR3 contains 14 residues. DNA for the CDR3: TGCGCCAGCACCCTCGGGGACAGATACACTGAAGCTTTCTTT. Its protein product is CASTLGDRYTEAFF.

This rearrangement joins TRBV7-2 to TRBJ2-7; 8 nucleotides line up with TRBD1. The V and J ends lost 1 base and 1 base, in that order; junction bases with no gene match: 12. CDR1 and CDR2 from the germline V gene are SGHTA and FQGNSA. The CDR3 extends over 18 amino acids. CDR3 protein: CASSLGQGLRDRSYEQYF. The CDR3 nucleotides read TGTGCCAGCAGCTTAGGACAGGGGCTCCGGGACCGATCCTACGAGCAGTACTTC.

The gene calls are TRBV7-2 and TRBJ2-5; TRBD2 agrees at 7 bases. V gave up 2 bases and J gave up 5 bases; unmatched junction bases: 11. The CDR3 extends over 16 amino acids. Germline V CDR1 and CDR2: SGHTA, FQGNSA. CDR3 DNA: TGTGCCAGCAGCTTACGGACTAGTGGCGGCGCGGAGACCCAGTACTTC. Residues: CASSLRTSGGAETQYF.

The chain combines TRBV6-1 with TRBJ2-3; D possibly corresponds to TRBD2 (5 bases). V was clipped by 6 bases and J by 2 bases, with 15 bases between them. CDR1 is MNHNS, CDR2 SASEGT, per germline. The CDR3 has 15 amino acids. The CDR3 DNA reads TGTGCCAGCAGCTTAGGAGAGGGCCTCACAGATACGCAGTATTTT. It codes for CASSLGEGLTDTQYF.